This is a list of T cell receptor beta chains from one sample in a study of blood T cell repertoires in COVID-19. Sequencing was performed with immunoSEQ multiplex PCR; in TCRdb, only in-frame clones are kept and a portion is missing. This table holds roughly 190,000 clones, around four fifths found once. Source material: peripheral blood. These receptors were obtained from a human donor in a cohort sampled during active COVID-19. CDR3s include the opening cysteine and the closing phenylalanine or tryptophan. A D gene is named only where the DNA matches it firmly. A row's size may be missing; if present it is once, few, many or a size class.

CDR3nt: TGTGCCAGCTCACAACAGGGGAATCAGCCCCAGCATTTT; CDR3aa: CASSQQGNQPQHF; v_gene: TRBV18; j_gene: TRBJ1-5; abundance: -; len: 13; d_gene: TRBD1
CDR3nt: TGTGCCAGCAGCTTCGGGACAGAGCCAACTAATGAAAAACTGTTTTTT; CDR3aa: CASSFGTEPTNEKLFF; v_gene: TRBV7-2; j_gene: TRBJ1-4; abundance: -; len: 16; d_gene: TRBD1
CDR3nt: TGCAGTGCTAGTCGCATCGGGACAGGGGCTGGAAACACCATATATTTT; CDR3aa: CSASRIGTGAGNTIYF; v_gene: TRBV20-1; j_gene: TRBJ1-3; abundance: -; len: 16; d_gene: TRBD1
CDR3nt: TGTGCCAGCAGCCAAGGGACAGGGAGGGGTGAAGCTTTCTTT; CDR3aa: CASSQGTGRGEAFF; v_gene: TRBV14; j_gene: TRBJ1-1; abundance: -; len: 14; d_gene: TRBD1
CDR3nt: TGTGCCAGCAGCTTCATGGCCGAGACCCAGTACTTC; CDR3aa: CASSFMAETQYF; v_gene: TRBV7-9; j_gene: TRBJ2-5; abundance: -; len: 12; d_gene: -
CDR3nt: TGTGCCACGAGCGGGGTGGCAGGGGCCAACTATGGCTACACCTTC; CDR3aa: CATSGVAGANYGYTF; v_gene: TRBV6-5; j_gene: TRBJ1-2; abundance: once; len: 15; d_gene: -
CDR3nt: TGTGCCAGCAGCCAGATTCAGGGTCAGCCCCAGCATTTT; CDR3aa: CASSQIQGQPQHF; v_gene: TRBV4-2; j_gene: TRBJ1-5; abundance: -; len: 13; d_gene: -
CDR3nt: TGTGCCAGCAGCCCGGGAACTAGCAATCAGCCCCAGCATTTT; CDR3aa: CASSPGTSNQPQHF; v_gene: TRBV3-1/TRBV3-2; j_gene: TRBJ1-5; abundance: once; len: 14; d_gene: -
CDR3nt: TGTGCCATCAGTGCTGAGTACACCGGGGAGCTGTTTTTT; CDR3aa: CAISAEYTGELFF; v_gene: TRBV10-3; j_gene: TRBJ2-2; abundance: -; len: 13; d_gene: -
CDR3nt: TGTGCCAGCAGCCCAGCGGGAGCTCCTACTGAGCAGTTCTTC; CDR3aa: CASSPAGAPTEQFF; v_gene: TRBV3-1/TRBV3-2; j_gene: TRBJ2-1; abundance: -; len: 14; d_gene: TRBD2
CDR3nt: TGTGCCAGCAGTGACGGAGGGAATCAGCCCCAGCATTTT; CDR3aa: CASSDGGNQPQHF; v_gene: TRBV6-1; j_gene: TRBJ1-5; abundance: few; len: 13; d_gene: -
CDR3nt: TGCGCCAGCAGCGAACAGGACACCGGGGAGCTGTTTTTT; CDR3aa: CASSEQDTGELFF; v_gene: TRBV5-1; j_gene: TRBJ2-2; abundance: -; len: 13; d_gene: -
CDR3nt: TGTGCCAGCACCCCCGACAGGGACTATGGCTACACCTTC; CDR3aa: CASTPDRDYGYTF; v_gene: TRBV28; j_gene: TRBJ1-2; abundance: -; len: 13; d_gene: TRBD1
CDR3nt: TGTGCCAGCAGTGAACTTATTAGCACCGGGGAGCTGTTTTTT; CDR3aa: CASSELISTGELFF; v_gene: TRBV2; j_gene: TRBJ2-2; abundance: -; len: 14; d_gene: -
CDR3nt: TGTGCCAGCAGCTTTGGGGGCGCTGGGGCCAACGTCCTGACTTTC; CDR3aa: CASSFGGAGANVLTF; v_gene: TRBV7-9; j_gene: TRBJ2-6; abundance: -; len: 15; d_gene: -
CDR3nt: TGTGCCAGTAGTATAATTGACTATCGGACCGGGGAGCTGTTTTTT; CDR3aa: CASSIIDYRTGELFF; v_gene: TRBV19; j_gene: TRBJ2-2; abundance: -; len: 15; d_gene: -
CDR3nt: TGTGCCAGCAGTGAATTGACAGATACCTACAATGAGCAGTTCTTC; CDR3aa: CASSELTDTYNEQFF; v_gene: TRBV6-1; j_gene: TRBJ2-1; abundance: -; len: 15; d_gene: -
CDR3nt: TGCGCCAGCAGCCTACAGGGGGGATCCTACGAGCAGTACTTC; CDR3aa: CASSLQGGSYEQYF; v_gene: TRBV5-1; j_gene: TRBJ2-7; abundance: -; len: 14; d_gene: TRBD1
CDR3nt: TGCGCCAGCAGCCCGGACAGGGGAGGCCAGCCCCAGCATTTT; CDR3aa: CASSPDRGGQPQHF; v_gene: TRBV5-1; j_gene: TRBJ1-5; abundance: few; len: 14; d_gene: TRBD1
CDR3nt: TGTGCCAGCAGTGCCGACCAGGGGACTGAAGCTTTCTTT; CDR3aa: CASSADQGTEAFF; v_gene: TRBV25-1; j_gene: TRBJ1-1; abundance: -; len: 13; d_gene: -
CDR3nt: TGTGCCGGATCCCGAGGGAATGAAAAACTGTTTTTT; CDR3aa: CAGSRGNEKLFF; v_gene: TRBV2; j_gene: TRBJ1-4; abundance: few; len: 12; d_gene: -
CDR3nt: TGCAGTGCTAGAAAGGGGCCGAGTGCTTTCTTT; CDR3aa: CSARKGPSAFF; v_gene: TRBV20-1; j_gene: TRBJ1-1; abundance: -; len: 11; d_gene: -
CDR3nt: TGTGCCAGCAGCTTCGGGGGACAGGACGTCAGGGGCTACACCTTC; CDR3aa: CASSFGGQDVRGYTF; v_gene: TRBV7-9; j_gene: TRBJ1-2; abundance: once; len: 15; d_gene: TRBD1
CDR3nt: TGTGCCAGCAGTTCCCCCGAAAACTCTGGCTACACCTTC; CDR3aa: CASSSPENSGYTF; v_gene: TRBV6-6; j_gene: TRBJ1-2; abundance: -; len: 13; d_gene: -
CDR3nt: TGTGCCAGCAGTGTTGGACTAGCGGGGGGAGATACGCAGTATTTT; CDR3aa: CASSVGLAGGDTQYF; v_gene: TRBV2; j_gene: TRBJ2-3; abundance: -; len: 15; d_gene: TRBD2
CDR3nt: TGTGCCAGCAGTTACCTGACTAGCGGGAGGACTCACTACAATGAGCAGTTCTTC; CDR3aa: CASSYLTSGRTHYNEQFF; v_gene: TRBV6-2/TRBV6-3; j_gene: TRBJ2-1; abundance: few; len: 18; d_gene: TRBD2
CDR3nt: TGCGCCAGCAGCTCAACAGGGACGTCCGGAAACACCATATATTTT; CDR3aa: CASSSTGTSGNTIYF; v_gene: TRBV5-1; j_gene: TRBJ1-3; abundance: -; len: 15; d_gene: -
CDR3nt: TGTGCCAGCAGCCCTACCGGGACAGGGGTCTACGAGCAGTACTTC; CDR3aa: CASSPTGTGVYEQYF; v_gene: TRBV7-8; j_gene: TRBJ2-7; abundance: few; len: 15; d_gene: TRBD1
CDR3nt: TGTGCCAGCAGTCTTGGCCGGACAGGAGTTAATTCACCCCTCCACTTT; CDR3aa: CASSLGRTGVNSPLHF; v_gene: TRBV28; j_gene: TRBJ1-6; abundance: -; len: 16; d_gene: TRBD1
CDR3nt: TGTGCCAGCACCCCGCGGGCACAACCCGACTTGGTGAGCTCCTACAATGAGCAGTTCTTC; CDR3aa: CASTPRAQPDLVSSYNEQFF; v_gene: TRBV28; j_gene: TRBJ2-1; abundance: -; len: 20; d_gene: -
CDR3nt: TGTGCCAGCAAGCGTGGACAGGGTGAAGGCTACACCTTC; CDR3aa: CASKRGQGEGYTF; v_gene: TRBV6-5; j_gene: TRBJ1-2; abundance: -; len: 13; d_gene: TRBD1
CDR3nt: TGTGCCTCGGGACAGCCGAGTACAGATACGCAGTATTTT; CDR3aa: CASGQPSTDTQYF; v_gene: TRBV6-5; j_gene: TRBJ2-3; abundance: -; len: 13; d_gene: TRBD1
CDR3nt: TGTGCCAGCAGTACAAGACAGGGTCAGCCCCAGCATTTT; CDR3aa: CASSTRQGQPQHF; v_gene: TRBV6-4; j_gene: TRBJ1-5; abundance: once; len: 13; d_gene: TRBD1
CDR3nt: TGTGCCAGCAGCCAAGGGGTAGCTTCTGACTACGAGCAGTACTTC; CDR3aa: CASSQGVASDYEQYF; v_gene: TRBV3-1/TRBV3-2; j_gene: TRBJ2-7; abundance: -; len: 15; d_gene: -
CDR3nt: TGTGCCAGCAGCGTAGCTGTCGGCAATGAGCAGTTCTTC; CDR3aa: CASSVAVGNEQFF; v_gene: TRBV9; j_gene: TRBJ2-1; abundance: -; len: 13; d_gene: -
CDR3nt: TGTGCCAGCAGCTTGGGACAGGGTTCGGCTTTCTTT; CDR3aa: CASSLGQGSAFF; v_gene: TRBV7-9; j_gene: TRBJ1-1; abundance: -; len: 12; d_gene: TRBD1
CDR3nt: TGTGCCAGCAGCTTACTAGCTACCGGGGAGCTGTTTTTT; CDR3aa: CASSLLATGELFF; v_gene: TRBV7-9; j_gene: TRBJ2-2; abundance: -; len: 13; d_gene: -
CDR3nt: TGTGCCACCAGTGATAGATCCGACAGGGGCGGCCGGGAGACCCAGTACTTC; CDR3aa: CATSDRSDRGGRETQYF; v_gene: TRBV24-1; j_gene: TRBJ2-5; abundance: -; len: 17; d_gene: TRBD1
CDR3nt: TGTGCCAGCAGTTATTCCTTGGGGGGCACTGAAGCTTTCTTT; CDR3aa: CASSYSLGGTEAFF; v_gene: TRBV6-6; j_gene: TRBJ1-1; abundance: -; len: 14; d_gene: -
CDR3nt: TGCGCCAGCAGCCGGACAGGGGGCACGGGCGGGGAGCTGTTTTTT; CDR3aa: CASSRTGGTGGELFF; v_gene: TRBV4-1; j_gene: TRBJ2-2; abundance: -; len: 15; d_gene: TRBD1
CDR3nt: TGTGCCATCAGTAAGCGTCAGTCTAGCACAGATACGCAGTATTTT; CDR3aa: CAISKRQSSTDTQYF; v_gene: TRBV10-3; j_gene: TRBJ2-3; abundance: -; len: 15; d_gene: -
CDR3nt: TGTGCCAGCTCACTACAGGGAGTGCCAGATACGCAGTATTTT; CDR3aa: CASSLQGVPDTQYF; v_gene: TRBV18; j_gene: TRBJ2-3; abundance: -; len: 14; d_gene: -
CDR3nt: TGCGCCAGCAGCCACTTCGTGCGTCCCGGGGACACCATATATTTT; CDR3aa: CASSHFVRPGDTIYF; v_gene: TRBV4-1; j_gene: TRBJ1-3; abundance: -; len: 15; d_gene: -
CDR3nt: TGTGCCAGCAGCTTACCTCGGGTGGCTGGAAACACCATATATTTT; CDR3aa: CASSLPRVAGNTIYF; v_gene: TRBV7-2; j_gene: TRBJ1-3; abundance: once; len: 15; d_gene: -
CDR3nt: TGCGCCAGCAGCTTGGACAGGGGAAATGAGCAGTTCTTC; CDR3aa: CASSLDRGNEQFF; v_gene: TRBV5-1; j_gene: TRBJ2-1; abundance: -; len: 13; d_gene: TRBD1
CDR3nt: TGTGCCAGCAGCTTCGGACTAGCGGGCCCCTACGAGCAGTACTTC; CDR3aa: CASSFGLAGPYEQYF; v_gene: TRBV11-2; j_gene: TRBJ2-7; abundance: many; len: 15; d_gene: TRBD2
CDR3nt: TGTGCCAGCAGCTCCAGCTATCGGGACATTCAGTACTTC; CDR3aa: CASSSSYRDIQYF; v_gene: TRBV5-5; j_gene: TRBJ2-4; abundance: -; len: 13; d_gene: -
CDR3nt: TGCGCCAGCAGCTTGGTTTTAGCGGGTGAAGAGACCCAGTACTTC; CDR3aa: CASSLVLAGEETQYF; v_gene: TRBV5-1; j_gene: TRBJ2-5; abundance: -; len: 15; d_gene: TRBD2
CDR3nt: TGTGCCAGCAGCTGGAAATCGCGGGATCGAGGAGATACGCAGTATTTT; CDR3aa: CASSWKSRDRGDTQYF; v_gene: TRBV7-3; j_gene: TRBJ2-3; abundance: -; len: 16; d_gene: -
CDR3nt: TGTGCCAGCAGTTTTTACGGGAACACTGAAGCTTTCTTT; CDR3aa: CASSFYGNTEAFF; v_gene: TRBV27; j_gene: TRBJ1-1; abundance: -; len: 13; d_gene: -
CDR3nt: TGTGCCAGTGCACACCGTGGGCCGAATCAGCCCCAGCATTTT; CDR3aa: CASAHRGPNQPQHF; v_gene: TRBV19; j_gene: TRBJ1-5; abundance: -; len: 14; d_gene: -
CDR3nt: TGTGCCAGTAGTATGATTTTGCCGGGGGGGTGGACTGAAGCTTTCTTT; CDR3aa: CASSMILPGGWTEAFF; v_gene: TRBV19; j_gene: TRBJ1-1; abundance: -; len: 16; d_gene: -